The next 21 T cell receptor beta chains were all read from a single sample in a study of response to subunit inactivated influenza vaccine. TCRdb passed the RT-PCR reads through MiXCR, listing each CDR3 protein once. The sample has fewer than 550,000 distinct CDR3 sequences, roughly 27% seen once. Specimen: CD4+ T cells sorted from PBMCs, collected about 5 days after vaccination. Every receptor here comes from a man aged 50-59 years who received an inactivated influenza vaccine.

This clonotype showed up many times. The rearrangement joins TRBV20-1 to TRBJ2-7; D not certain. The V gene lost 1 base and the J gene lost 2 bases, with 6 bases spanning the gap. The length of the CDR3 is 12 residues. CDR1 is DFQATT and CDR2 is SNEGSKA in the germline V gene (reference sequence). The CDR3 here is CSARGGTYEQYF. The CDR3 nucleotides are TGCAGTGCTAGAGGTGGGACCTACGAGCAGTACTTC.

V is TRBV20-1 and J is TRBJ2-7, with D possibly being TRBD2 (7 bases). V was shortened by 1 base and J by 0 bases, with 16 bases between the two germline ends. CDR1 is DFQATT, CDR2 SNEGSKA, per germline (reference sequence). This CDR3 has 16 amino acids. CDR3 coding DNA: TGCAGTGCTAGAGGGGGGGGGCAGGGGCTCTCCTACGAGCAGTACTTC. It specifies CSARGGGQGLSYEQYF.

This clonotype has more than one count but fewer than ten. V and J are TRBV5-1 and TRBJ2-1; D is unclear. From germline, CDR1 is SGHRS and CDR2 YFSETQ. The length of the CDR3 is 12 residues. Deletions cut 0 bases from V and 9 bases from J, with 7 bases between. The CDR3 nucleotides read TGCGCCAGCAGCTTGGGGCTAGTTGAGCAGTTCTTC. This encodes CASSLGLVEQFF.

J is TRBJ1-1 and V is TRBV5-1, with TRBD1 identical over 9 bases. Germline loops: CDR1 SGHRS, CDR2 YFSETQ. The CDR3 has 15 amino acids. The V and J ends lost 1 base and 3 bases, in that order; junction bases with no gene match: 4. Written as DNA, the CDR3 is TGCGCCAGCAGCTTGAACGGACAGGGGTACACTGAAGCTTTCTTT. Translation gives CASSLNGQGYTEAFF.

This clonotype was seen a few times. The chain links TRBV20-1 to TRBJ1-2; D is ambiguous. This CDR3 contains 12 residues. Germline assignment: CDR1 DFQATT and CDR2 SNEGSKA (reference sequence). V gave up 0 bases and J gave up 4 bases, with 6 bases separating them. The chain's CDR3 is CSARDNLYGYTF. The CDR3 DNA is TGCAGTGCTAGAGACAACCTCTATGGCTACACCTTC.

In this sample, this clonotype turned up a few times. Here the CDR3 reads CSAGPASGDYNEQFF. The DNA for the CDR3 is TGCAGTGCCGGTCCCGCTAGCGGAGATTACAATGAGCAGTTCTTC. The rearrangement joins TRBV20-1 to TRBJ2-1; 7 positions agree with TRBD2. CDR1 is DFQATT and CDR2 is SNEGSKA in the germline V gene (reference sequence). V lost 6 bases to trimming and J lost 4 bases; unmatched junction nucleotides: 12. The CDR3 covers 15 residues.

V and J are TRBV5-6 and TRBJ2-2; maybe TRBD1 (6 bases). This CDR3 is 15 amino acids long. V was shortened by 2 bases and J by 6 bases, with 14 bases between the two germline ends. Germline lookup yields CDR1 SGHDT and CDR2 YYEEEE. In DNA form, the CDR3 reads TGTGCCAGCAGCTTTGGGGGCCCCCGCTCCGGGGAGCTGTTTTTT. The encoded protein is CASSFGGPRSGELFF.

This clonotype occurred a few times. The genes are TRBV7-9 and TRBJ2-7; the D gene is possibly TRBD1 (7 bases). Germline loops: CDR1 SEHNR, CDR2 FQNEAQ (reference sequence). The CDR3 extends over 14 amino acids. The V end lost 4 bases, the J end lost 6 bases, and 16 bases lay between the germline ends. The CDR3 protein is CASSWRDSTTEQYF. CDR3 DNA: TGTGCCAGCAGCTGGAGGGACAGCACAACCGAGCAGTACTTC. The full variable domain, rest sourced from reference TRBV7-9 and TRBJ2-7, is DTGVSQNPRHKITKRGQNVTFRCDPISEHNRLYWYRQTLGQGPEFLTYFQNEAQLEKSRLLSDRFSAERPKGSFSTLEIQRTEQGDSAMYLCASSWRDSTTEQYFGPGTRLTVT.

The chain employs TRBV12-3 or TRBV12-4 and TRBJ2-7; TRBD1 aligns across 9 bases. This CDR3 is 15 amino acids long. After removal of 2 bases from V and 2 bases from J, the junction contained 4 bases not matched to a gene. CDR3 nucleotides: TGTGCCAGCAGTTTAAAGGGACAGGGTCCCTACGAGCAGTACTTC. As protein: CASSLKGQGPYEQYF.

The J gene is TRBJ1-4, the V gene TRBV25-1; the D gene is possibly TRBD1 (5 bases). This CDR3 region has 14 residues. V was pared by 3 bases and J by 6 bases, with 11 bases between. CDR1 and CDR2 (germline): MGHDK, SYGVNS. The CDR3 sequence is CASSETEVYEKLFF. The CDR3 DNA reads TGTGCCAGCAGTGAGACAGAGGTTTATGAAAAACTGTTTTTT.

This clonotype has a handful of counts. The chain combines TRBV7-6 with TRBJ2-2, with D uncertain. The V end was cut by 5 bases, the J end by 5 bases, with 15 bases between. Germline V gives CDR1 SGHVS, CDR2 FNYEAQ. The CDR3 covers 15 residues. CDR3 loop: CASSPAVYNTGELFF. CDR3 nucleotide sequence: TGTGCCAGCAGCCCTGCGGTTTACAATACCGGGGAGCTGTTTTTT. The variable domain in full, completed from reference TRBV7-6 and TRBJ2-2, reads GAGVSQSPRYKVTKRGQDVALRCDPISGHVSLYWYRQALGQGPEFLTYFNYEAQQDKSGLPNDRFSAERPEGSISTLTIQRTEQRDSAMYRCASSPAVYNTGELFFGEGSRLTVL.

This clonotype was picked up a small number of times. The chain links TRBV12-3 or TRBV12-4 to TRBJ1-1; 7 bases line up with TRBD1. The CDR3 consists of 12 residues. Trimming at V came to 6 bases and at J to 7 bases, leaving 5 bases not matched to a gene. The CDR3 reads CASRNRDSEAFF. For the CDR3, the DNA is TGTGCCAGCAGGAACCGGGACAGTGAAGCTTTCTTT.

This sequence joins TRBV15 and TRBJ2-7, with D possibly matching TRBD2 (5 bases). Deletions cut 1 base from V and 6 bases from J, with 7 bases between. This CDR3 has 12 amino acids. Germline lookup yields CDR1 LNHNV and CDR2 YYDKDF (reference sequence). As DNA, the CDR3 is TGTGCCACCAGCAGAGCCCGGGGCGAGCAGTACTTC. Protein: CATSRARGEQYF.

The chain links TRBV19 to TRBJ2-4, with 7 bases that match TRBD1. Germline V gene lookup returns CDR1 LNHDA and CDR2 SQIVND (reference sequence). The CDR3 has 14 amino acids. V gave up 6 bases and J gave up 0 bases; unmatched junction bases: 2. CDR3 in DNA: TGTGCCAGTAGGGACAGGCTAGCCAAAAACATTCAGTACTTC. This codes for CASRDRLAKNIQYF.

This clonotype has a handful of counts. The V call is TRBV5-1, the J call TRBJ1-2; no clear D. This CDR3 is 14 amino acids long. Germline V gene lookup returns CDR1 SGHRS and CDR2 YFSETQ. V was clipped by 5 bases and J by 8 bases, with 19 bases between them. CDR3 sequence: CASRPDAGRRGYTF. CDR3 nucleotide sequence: TGCGCCAGCAGGCCGGACGCAGGCAGACGGGGCTACACCTTC.

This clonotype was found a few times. The CDR3 DNA reads TGTGCCAGCAGTGACATAGGGACAGGGGCCGTGTATTACAATCAGCCCCAGCATTTT. This translates into CASSDIGTGAVYYNQPQHF. This chain joins TRBV6-4 and TRBJ1-5, with 10 bases that match TRBD1. This CDR3 has 19 residues. CDR1 and CDR2 from the germline V gene are MRHNA and SNTAGT. The V segment lost 2 bases and the J segment 3 bases; nucleotides outside the gene matches: 13.

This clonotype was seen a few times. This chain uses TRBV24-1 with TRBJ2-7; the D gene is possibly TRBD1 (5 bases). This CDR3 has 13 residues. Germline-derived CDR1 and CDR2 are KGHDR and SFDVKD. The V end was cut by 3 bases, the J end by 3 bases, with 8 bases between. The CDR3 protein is CATSDPTGYEQYF. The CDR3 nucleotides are TGTGCCACCAGTGATCCTACAGGCTACGAGCAGTACTTC.

CDR3 coding DNA: TGTGCCAGCAGCTACAGGACAGGGGGCACTGAAGCTTTCTTT. Translated: CASSYRTGGTEAFF. The genes are TRBV7-2 and TRBJ1-1, with 10 bases aligning to TRBD1. The CDR3 is 14 amino acids. The junction had 3 bases not matched to a gene; V was cut back by 4 bases and J by 4 bases. Germline lookup yields CDR1 SGHTA and CDR2 FQGNSA.

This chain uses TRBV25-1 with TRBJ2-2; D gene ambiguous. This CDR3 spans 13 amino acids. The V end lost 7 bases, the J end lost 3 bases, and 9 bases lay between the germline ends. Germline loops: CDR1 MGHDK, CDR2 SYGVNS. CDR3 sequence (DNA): TGTGCCAGCAAGTTGTTGGACACCGGGGAGCTGTTTTTT. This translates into CASKLLDTGELFF.

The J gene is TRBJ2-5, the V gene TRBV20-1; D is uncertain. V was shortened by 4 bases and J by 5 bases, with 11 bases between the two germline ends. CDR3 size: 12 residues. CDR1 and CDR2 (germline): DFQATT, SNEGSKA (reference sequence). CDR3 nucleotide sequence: TGCAGTGCTATAGATGGTGGGGAGACCCAGTACTTC. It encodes CSAIDGGETQYF.

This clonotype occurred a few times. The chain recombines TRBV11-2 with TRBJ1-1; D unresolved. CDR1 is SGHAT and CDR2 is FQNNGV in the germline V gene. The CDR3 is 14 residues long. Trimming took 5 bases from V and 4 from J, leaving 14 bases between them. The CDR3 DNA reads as TGTGCCAGCAGCGCCTTGGGGTCGGGCACTGAAGCTTTCTTT. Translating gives CASSALGSGTEAFF.